This T cell receptor beta chain comes out of a study of shared clonotypes between healthy human individuals. Study at large: Sampling drew on donors who were a couple of women and a few men aged 18 to 49.

Study outcomes and limitations: Among a few donors, approximately 5% of naive CD4 clonotypes were found in common.

Losses at the gene ends were 5 bases for V and 6 bases for J; bases not matched to a gene: 8. This CDR3 contains 17 residues. Germline CDR1 and CDR2: SNHLY and FYNNEI. About this clone itself: The target antigen is unknown.

Positive CCR7 selection of CD45RO-negative cells yielded the naive CD8 cells, and terminally differentiated effector memory CD45RA+ cells were excluded. Those who donated, Caucasian adults without exception, all lived in Nashville, Tennessee. Genomic DNA (from each subset) was split evenly across several immunoSEQ plates. Produced via immunoSEQ multiplex PCR; TCRdb's table is partial and in-frame only. The repertoire holds approximately 2,200,000 clones, with around 93% as singletons. This chain uses TRBV2 with TRBJ2-1; 15 nucleotides match TRBD2. This clonotype was obtained from a man younger than 30 in good health. Some clones in this sample may be carry-over from other donors' samples. The specimen sequenced was naive CD8+ T cells from PBMCs. CDR3 DNA sequence: TGTGCCAGCAGTTCGGGACTAGCGGGAGGTTTAGGCAATGAGCAGTTCTTC. Protein product: CASSSGLAGGLGNEQFF. The full variable domain, rest sourced from reference TRBV2 and TRBJ2-1, is EPEVTQTPSHQVTQMGQEVILRCVPISNHLYFYWYRQILGQKVEFLVSFYNNEISEKSEIFDDQFSVERPDGSNFTLKIRSTKLEDSAMYFCASSSGLAGGLGNEQFFGPGTRLTVL.